Below are 5 T cell receptor beta chains sequenced from a single sample in a study of T cell responses to AZD1222 COVID-19 vaccine. Repertoires were generated with immunoSEQ multiplex PCR, while TCRdb's copy carries only in-frame clones and drops some. The data contain 140,000 or so clones, approximately 93% of them singletons. Sequencing was performed on peripheral blood, taken after recovery from COVID-19. The receptors here all came from an adult who had recovered from COVID-19.

The V and J genes are TRBV27 and TRBJ2-5; 10 positions agree with TRBD1. V lost 5 bases and J lost 7; bases outside the gene matches: 16. Germline lookup yields CDR1 MNHEY and CDR2 SMNVEV (reference sequence). The length of the CDR3 is 17 residues. The CDR3 loop is CASSPSDRGPSWATQYF. The CDR3 DNA follows: TGTGCCAGCAGTCCGAGTGACAGGGGGCCTTCTTGGGCGACCCAGTACTTC.

The chain employs TRBV28 and TRBJ2-7, with D maybe TRBD1 (5 bases). V gave up 5 bases and J gave up 3 bases, with 14 bases separating them. The CDR3 contains 14 residues. Germline V gene data show CDR1 as MDHEN and CDR2 as SYDVKM. The CDR3 region has the DNA TGTGCCAGCAGTCCACCGACAGACCACTACGAGCAGTACTTC. It yields the protein CASSPPTDHYEQYF.

The chain has TRBV11-1 and TRBJ2-7; 8 nucleotides align to TRBD2. Germline CDR1 is SGHAT and CDR2 is FQDESV (reference sequence). Trimming removed 1 base from V and 9 bases from J; junction bases left unmatched: 2. The CDR3 is 12 residues long. CDR3 in amino acids: CASSLESGGQYF. The CDR3 region has the DNA TGTGCCAGCAGCTTAGAGAGCGGGGGGCAGTACTTC.

The chain recombines TRBV19 with TRBJ2-7; 7 positions agree with TRBD1. This CDR3 region has 13 residues. Germline lookup yields CDR1 LNHDA and CDR2 SQIVND (reference sequence). The V segment lost 5 bases and the J segment 0 bases; nucleotides outside the gene matches: 1. The CDR3 spells CASSGDSSYEQYF. The CDR3 nucleotides read TGTGCCAGTAGTGGGGACAGCTCCTACGAGCAGTACTTC.

The chain uses TRBV23-1 and TRBJ2-7; D is possibly TRBD2 (5 bases). TRBV23-1 is placed among ORFs of uncertain function. The germline V and J ends were trimmed by 4 bases and 5 bases, with 15 bases remaining between them. The CDR3 is 14 residues long. For the CDR3, the DNA is TGCGCCAGCAGTCTCGGTGAGGGAAGCCACGAGCAGTACTTC. Translation: CASSLGEGSHEQYF.